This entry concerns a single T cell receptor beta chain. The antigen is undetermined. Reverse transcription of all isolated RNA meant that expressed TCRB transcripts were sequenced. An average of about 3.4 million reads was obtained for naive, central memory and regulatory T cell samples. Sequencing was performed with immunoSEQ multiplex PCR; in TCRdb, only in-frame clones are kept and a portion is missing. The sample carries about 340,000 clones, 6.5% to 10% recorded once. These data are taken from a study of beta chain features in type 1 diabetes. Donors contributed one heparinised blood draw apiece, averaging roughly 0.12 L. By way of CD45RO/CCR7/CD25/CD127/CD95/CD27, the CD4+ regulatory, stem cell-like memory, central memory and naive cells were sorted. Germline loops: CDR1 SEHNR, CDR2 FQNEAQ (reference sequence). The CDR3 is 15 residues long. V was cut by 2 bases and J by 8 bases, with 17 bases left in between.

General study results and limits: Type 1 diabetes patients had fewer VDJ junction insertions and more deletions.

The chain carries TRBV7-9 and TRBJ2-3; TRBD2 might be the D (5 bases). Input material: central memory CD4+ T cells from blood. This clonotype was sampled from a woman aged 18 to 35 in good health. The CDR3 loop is CASSLLSGMVATQYF. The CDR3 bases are TGTGCCAGCAGCTTACTTTCGGGGATGGTTGCTACGCAGTATTTT.